Here is one T cell receptor (beta chain) with its context. Antigen specificity is unknown. The entry originates in a study of T cell responses to AZD1222 COVID-19 vaccine. Notes on the study in general: Vaccine-related CD4 TCRs covered spike, predominating at 160-218 and 743-854. Repertoire samples came only from after the peak T cell response. Spike-specific TCRs gained breadth and depth after people received two AZD1222 doses.

Samples with a second dose at about 4 or about 12 weeks were pooled together. TCRdb's table, derived via immunoSEQ multiplex PCR, lists solely in-frame clones and lacks some. The sample shows some 74,000 clones, roughly 85% of them seen only once. V lost 3 bases and J lost 6; bases outside the gene matches: 3. This CDR3 has 14 amino acids. Germline CDR1 and CDR2: LNHDA and SQIVND (reference sequence). The sequence was obtained from an adult who received the AZD1222 COVID-19 vaccine. Sequencing was performed on peripheral blood, taken 28 days after the second AZD1222 dose. The gene calls are TRBV19 and TRBJ2-7; TRBD2 matches 12 bases. CDR3 DNA: TGTGCCAGTAGTATGACTAGCGGGGGCTTCGAGCAGTACTTC. This gives the protein CASSMTSGGFEQYF.